The clone carrying this T cell receptor beta chain was detected ten times or more. At one end the junction does not follow the germline gene, possibly because of a read error. This entry belongs to a study of T-cell reconstitution after alpha-beta-depleted transplantation in children. Construction of the TCRbeta library involved unique molecular identifiers. TCRdb called the PCR reads again in MiXCR, with one record for every CDR3 protein. The sample lists hundreds of thousands of distinct CDR3 sequences; around 17% were seen once. CDR1 is DFQATT and CDR2 is SNEGSKA in the germline V gene (reference sequence). The CDR3 consists of 15 residues.

Material: PBMCs from the stem cell graft donor, obtained from the stem cell graft. The V call is TRBV20-1, the J call TRBJ1-1, with a possible D match to TRBD1 (6 bases). The TCR was taken from a human donor who donated a stem cell graft to a child with acute myeloid leukemia. The DNA of the CDR3 is TGCAGTGCTCGAGAGGGAGCAGGGGTGAACACTGAAGCTTTCTTT. Translated: CSAREGAGVNTEAFF.